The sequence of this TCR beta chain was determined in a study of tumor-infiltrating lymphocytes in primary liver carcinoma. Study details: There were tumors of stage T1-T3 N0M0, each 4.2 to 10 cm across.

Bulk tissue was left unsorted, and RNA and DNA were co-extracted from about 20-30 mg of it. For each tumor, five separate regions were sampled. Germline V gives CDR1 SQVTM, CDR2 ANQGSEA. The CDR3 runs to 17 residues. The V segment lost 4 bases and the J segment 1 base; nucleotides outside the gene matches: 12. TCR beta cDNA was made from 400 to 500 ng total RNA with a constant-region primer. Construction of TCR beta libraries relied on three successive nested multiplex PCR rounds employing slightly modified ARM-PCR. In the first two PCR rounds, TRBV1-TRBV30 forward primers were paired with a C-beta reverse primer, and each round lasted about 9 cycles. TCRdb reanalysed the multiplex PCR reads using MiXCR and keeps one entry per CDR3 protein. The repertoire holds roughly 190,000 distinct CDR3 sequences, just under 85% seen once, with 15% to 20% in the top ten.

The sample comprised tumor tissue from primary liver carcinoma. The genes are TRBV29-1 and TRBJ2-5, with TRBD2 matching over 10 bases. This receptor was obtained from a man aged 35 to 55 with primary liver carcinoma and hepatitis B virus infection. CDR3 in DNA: TGCAGCGTTGTACTAGCGGGATTCCGCTTCAGCCAAGAGACCCAGTACTTC. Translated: CSVVLAGFRFSQETQYF.